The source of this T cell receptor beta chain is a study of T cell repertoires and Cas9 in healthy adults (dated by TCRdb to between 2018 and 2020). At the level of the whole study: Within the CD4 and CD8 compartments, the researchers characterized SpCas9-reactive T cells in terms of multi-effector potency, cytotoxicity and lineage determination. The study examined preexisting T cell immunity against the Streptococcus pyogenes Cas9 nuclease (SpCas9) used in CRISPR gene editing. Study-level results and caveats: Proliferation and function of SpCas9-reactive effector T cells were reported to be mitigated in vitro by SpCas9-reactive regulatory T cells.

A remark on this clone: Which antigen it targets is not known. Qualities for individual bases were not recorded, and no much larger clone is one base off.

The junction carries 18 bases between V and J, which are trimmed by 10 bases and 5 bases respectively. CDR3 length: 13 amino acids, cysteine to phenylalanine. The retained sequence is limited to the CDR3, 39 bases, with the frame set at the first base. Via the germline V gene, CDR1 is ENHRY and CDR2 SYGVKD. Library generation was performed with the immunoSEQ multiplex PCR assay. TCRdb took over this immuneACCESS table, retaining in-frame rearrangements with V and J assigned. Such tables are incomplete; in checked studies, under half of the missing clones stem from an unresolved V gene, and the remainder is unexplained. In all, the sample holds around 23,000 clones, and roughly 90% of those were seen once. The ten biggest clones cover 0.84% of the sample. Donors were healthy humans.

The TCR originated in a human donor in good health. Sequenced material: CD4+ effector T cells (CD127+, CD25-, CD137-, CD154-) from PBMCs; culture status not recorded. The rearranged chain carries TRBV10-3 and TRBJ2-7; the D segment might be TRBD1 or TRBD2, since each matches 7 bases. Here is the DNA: TGTGCCACCCAGGGGGGGGCAAAGGACGAGCAGTACTTC. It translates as CATQGGAKDEQYF.